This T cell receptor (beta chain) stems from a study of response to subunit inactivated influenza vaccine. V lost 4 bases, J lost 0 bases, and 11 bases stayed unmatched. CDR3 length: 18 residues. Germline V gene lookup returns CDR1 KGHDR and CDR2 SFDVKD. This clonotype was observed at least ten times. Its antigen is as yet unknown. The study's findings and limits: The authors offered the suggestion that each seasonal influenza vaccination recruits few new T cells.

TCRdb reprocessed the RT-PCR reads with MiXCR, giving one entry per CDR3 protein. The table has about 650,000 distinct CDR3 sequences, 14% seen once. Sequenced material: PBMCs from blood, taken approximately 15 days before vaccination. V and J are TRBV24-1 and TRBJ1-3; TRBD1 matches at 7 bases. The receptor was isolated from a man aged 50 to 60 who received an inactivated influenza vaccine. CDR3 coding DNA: TGTGCCACCAGTGACCCGAGACAGGGTCCAAGCTCTGGAAACACCATATATTTT. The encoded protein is CATSDPRQGPSSGNTIYF.